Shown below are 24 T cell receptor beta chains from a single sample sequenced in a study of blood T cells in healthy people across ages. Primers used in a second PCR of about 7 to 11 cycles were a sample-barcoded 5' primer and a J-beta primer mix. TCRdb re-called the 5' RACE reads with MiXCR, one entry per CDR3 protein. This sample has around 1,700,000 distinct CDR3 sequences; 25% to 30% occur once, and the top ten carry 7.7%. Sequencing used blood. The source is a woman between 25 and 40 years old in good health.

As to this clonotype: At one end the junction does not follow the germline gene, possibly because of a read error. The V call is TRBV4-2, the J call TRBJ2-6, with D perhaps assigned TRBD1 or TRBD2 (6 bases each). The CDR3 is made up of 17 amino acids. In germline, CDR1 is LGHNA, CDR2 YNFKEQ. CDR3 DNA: TGTTCCAGCAGCCAATCAGTAACAGGGACTGGGGCCAACGCCCTGACTTTC. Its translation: CSSSQSVTGTGANALTF.

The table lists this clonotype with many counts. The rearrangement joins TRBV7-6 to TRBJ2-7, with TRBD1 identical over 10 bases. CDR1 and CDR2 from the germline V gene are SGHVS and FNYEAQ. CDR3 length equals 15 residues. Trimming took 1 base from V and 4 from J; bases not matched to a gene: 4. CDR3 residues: CASSLEGTGVYEQYF. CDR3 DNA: TGTGCCAGCAGCTTAGAAGGGACAGGGGTATACGAGCAGTACTTC. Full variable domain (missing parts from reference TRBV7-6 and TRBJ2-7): GAGVSQSPRYKVTKRGQDVALRCDPISGHVSLYWYRQALGQGPEFLTYFNYEAQQDKSGLPNDRFSAERPEGSISTLTIQRTEQRDSAMYRCASSLEGTGVYEQYFGPGTRLTVT.

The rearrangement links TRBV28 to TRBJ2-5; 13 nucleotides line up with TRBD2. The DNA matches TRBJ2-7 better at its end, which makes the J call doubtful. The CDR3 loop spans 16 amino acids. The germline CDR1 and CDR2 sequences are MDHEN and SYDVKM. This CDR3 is CASSHGLAGASYEQYF. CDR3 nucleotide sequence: TGTGCCAGCAGCCATGGACTAGCGGGAGCGTCATACGAGCAGTACTTC.

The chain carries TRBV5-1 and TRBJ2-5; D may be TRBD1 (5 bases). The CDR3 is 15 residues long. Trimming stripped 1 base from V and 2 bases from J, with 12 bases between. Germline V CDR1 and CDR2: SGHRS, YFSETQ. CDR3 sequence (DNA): TGCGCCAGCAGCTTGTTTCCAGGGCGACAAGAGACCCAGTACTTC. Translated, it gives CASSLFPGRQETQYF.

The CDR3: CASSLGHGANVLTF. The CDR3 coding sequence is TGTGCCAGCAGCTTAGGCCATGGGGCCAACGTCCTGACTTTC. The chain links TRBV13 to TRBJ2-6; D gene unclear. The germline V and J ends were trimmed by 0 bases and 3 bases, with 3 bases remaining between them. The length of the CDR3 is 14 residues. In germline, CDR1 is PRHDT, CDR2 FYEKMQ (reference sequence).

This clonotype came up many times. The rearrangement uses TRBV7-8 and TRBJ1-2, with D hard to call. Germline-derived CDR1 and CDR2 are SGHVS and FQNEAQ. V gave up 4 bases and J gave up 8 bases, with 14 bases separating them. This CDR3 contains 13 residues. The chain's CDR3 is CASSSGRVVGYTF. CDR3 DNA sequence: TGTGCCAGCAGCTCCGGACGGGTCGTGGGCTACACCTTC.

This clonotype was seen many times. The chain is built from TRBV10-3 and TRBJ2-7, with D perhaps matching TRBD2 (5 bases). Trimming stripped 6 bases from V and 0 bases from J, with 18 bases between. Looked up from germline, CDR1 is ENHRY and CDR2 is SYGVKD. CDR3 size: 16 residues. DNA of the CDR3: TGTGCCATCAGGCGGGTGGCCCAAATTGTCTCCTACGAGCAGTACTTC. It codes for CAIRRVAQIVSYEQYF.

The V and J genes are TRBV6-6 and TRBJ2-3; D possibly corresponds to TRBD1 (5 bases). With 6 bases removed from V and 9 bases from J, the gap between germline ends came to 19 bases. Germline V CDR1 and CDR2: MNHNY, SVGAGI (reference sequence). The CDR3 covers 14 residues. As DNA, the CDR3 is TGTGCCAGCAGCCGCCGAGCCGGACAACAAACGCAGTATTTT. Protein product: CASSRRAGQQTQYF.

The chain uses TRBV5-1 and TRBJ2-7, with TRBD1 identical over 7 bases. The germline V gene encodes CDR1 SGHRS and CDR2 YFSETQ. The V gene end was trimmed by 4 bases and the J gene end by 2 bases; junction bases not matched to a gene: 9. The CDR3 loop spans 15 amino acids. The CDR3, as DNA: TGCGCCAGCAGCATCACCGGGACAGCCACCTACGAGCAGTACTTC. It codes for CASSITGTATYEQYF.

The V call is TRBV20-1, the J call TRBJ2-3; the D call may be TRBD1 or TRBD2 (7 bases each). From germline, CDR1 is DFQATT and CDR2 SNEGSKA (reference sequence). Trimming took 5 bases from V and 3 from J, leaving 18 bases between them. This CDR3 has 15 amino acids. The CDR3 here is CSAQGGGSITDTQYF. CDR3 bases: TGCAGTGCTCAGGGGGGCGGGAGTATAACAGATACGCAGTATTTT.

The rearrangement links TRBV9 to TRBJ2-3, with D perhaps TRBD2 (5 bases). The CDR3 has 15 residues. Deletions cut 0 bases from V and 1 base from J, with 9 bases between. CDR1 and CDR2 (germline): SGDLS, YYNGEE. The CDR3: CASSVVATGTDTQYF. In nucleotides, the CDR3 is TGTGCCAGCAGCGTAGTAGCGACCGGCACAGATACGCAGTATTTT.

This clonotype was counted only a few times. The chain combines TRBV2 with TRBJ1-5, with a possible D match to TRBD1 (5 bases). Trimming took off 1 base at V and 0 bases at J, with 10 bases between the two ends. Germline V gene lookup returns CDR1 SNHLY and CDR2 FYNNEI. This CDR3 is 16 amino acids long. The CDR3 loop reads CASSEGRQGSNQPQHF. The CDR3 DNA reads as TGTGCCAGCAGTGAAGGGAGGCAGGGTAGCAATCAGCCCCAGCATTTT.

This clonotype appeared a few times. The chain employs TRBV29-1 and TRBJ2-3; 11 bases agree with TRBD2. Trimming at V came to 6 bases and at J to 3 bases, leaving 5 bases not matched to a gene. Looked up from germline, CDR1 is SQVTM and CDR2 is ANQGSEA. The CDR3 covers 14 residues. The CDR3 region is CSVYSGRATDTQYF. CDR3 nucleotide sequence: TGCAGCGTATATAGCGGGAGGGCAACAGATACGCAGTATTTT.

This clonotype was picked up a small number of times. The CDR3: CSASAGGRNQPQHF. As DNA, the CDR3 is TGCAGTGCTAGTGCAGGGGGCCGCAATCAGCCCCAGCATTTT. The chain employs TRBV20-1 and TRBJ1-5; 8 bases fit TRBD1. Trimming removed 3 bases from V and 2 bases from J; junction bases left unmatched: 3. The CDR3 consists of 14 residues. Germline V gene sequence: CDR1 DFQATT, CDR2 SNEGSKA (reference sequence).

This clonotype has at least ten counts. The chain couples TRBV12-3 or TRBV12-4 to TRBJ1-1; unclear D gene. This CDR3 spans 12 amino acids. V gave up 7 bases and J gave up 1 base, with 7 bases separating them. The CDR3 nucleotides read TGTGCCAGCACGAGGGCGAACACTGAAGCTTTCTTT. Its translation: CASTRANTEAFF.

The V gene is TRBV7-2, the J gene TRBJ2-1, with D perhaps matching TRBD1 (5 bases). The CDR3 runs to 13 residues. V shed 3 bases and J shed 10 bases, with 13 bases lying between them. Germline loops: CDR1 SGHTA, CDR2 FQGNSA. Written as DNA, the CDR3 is TGTGCCAGCAGCTTTGCAGGGTTACGCGAGCAGTTCTTC. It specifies CASSFAGLREQFF. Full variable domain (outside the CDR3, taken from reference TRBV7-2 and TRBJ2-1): GAGVSQSPSNKVTEKGKDVELRCDPISGHTALYWYRQSLGQGLEFLIYFQGNSAPDKSGLPSDRFSAERTGGSVSTLTIQRTQQEDSAVYLCASSFAGLREQFFGPGTRLTVL.

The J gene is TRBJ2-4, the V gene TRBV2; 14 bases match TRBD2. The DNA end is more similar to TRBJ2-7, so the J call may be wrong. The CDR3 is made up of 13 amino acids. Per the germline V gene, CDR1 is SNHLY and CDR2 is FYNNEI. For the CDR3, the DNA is TGTGCCAGCGGGACTAGCGGGAGAAACGAGCAGTACTTC. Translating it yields CASGTSGRNEQYF.

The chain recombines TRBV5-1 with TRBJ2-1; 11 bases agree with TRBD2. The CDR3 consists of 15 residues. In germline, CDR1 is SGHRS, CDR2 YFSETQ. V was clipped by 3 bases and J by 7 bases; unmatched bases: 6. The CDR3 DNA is TGCGCCAGCAGCTCGACTAGCGGGAATTTTAATGAGCAGTTCTTC. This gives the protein CASSSTSGNFNEQFF.

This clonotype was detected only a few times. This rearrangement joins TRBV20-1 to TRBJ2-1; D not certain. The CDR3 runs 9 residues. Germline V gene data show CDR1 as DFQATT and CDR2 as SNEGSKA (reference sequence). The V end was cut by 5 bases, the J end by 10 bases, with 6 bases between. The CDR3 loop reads CSAADEQFF. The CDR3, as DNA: TGCAGTGCTGCGGACGAGCAGTTCTTC.

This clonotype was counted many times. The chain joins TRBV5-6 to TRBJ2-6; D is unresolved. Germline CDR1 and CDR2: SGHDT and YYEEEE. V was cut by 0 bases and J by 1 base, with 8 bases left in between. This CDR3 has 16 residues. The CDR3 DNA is TGTGCCAGCAGCTTGGCTTTGGGATCTGGGGCCAACGTCCTGACTTTC. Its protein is CASSLALGSGANVLTF.

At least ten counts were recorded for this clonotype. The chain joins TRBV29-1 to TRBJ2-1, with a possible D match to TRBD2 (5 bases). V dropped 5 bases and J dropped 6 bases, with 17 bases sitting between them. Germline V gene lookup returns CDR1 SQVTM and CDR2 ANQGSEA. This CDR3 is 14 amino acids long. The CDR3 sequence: CSVRVLLASNEQFF. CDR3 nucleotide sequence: TGCAGCGTTAGGGTCTTGCTAGCTAGCAATGAGCAGTTCTTC.

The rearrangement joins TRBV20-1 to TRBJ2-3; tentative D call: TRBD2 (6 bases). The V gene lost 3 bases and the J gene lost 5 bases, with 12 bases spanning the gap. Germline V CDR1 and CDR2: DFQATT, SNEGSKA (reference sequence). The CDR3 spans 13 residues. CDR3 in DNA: TGCAGTGCTAGGGAGGGCGGTAGAGATACGCAGTATTTT. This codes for CSAREGGRDTQYF.

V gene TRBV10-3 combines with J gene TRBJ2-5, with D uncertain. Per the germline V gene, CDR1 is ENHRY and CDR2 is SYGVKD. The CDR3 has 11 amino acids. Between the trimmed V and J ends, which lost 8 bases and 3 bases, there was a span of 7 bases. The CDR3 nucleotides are TGTGCCATCGGGTGGGAAGAGACCCAGTACTTC. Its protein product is CAIGWEETQYF.

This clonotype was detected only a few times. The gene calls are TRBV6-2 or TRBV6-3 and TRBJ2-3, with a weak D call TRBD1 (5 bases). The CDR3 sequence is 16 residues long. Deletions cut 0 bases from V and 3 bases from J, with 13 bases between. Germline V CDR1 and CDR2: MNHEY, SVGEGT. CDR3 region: CASSYSDTRTTDTQYF. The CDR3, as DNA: TGTGCCAGCAGTTACTCGGACACCCGGACGACAGATACGCAGTATTTT.